This is a list of T cell receptor beta chains from one sample in a study of cytomegalovirus exposure and HLA in healthy donors. Using immunoSEQ multiplex PCR, the repertoire was profiled, and TCRdb retains in-frame clones only, with some absent. Seen here are under 200,000 clones, 82% observed once, and the top ten hold around 1.5%. Sequencing was performed on PBMCs. The source of these receptors is a girl aged 10-17 years in good health and CMV-seropositive. Each CDR3 is given with its conserved first and last residue.

V: TRBV19; CDR3: CASSIEGDEQYF
V: TRBV6-5; CDR3: CASSRQTGGHYGYTF
V: TRBV11-2; CDR3: CASSFGFGGLGNTIYF
V: TRBV21-1; CDR3: CASSTKGLAGGPMNEQFF
V: TRBV25-1; CDR3: CASRSGYYPYEQYF
V: TRBV27; CDR3: CASKASGANVLTF
V: TRBV19; CDR3: CASGQEGSTDTQYF
V: TRBV28; CDR3: CASSLSTYEQYF
V: TRBV5-6; CDR3: CASSRVVINTEAFF
V: TRBV5-6; CDR3: CASSLAGAGGTDTQYF
V: TRBV29-1; CDR3: CSVEEVGTGSSEQYF
V: TRBV10-3; CDR3: CATGGQGFTQYF
V: TRBV7-9; CDR3: CASSQGSAGTEAFF